This T cell receptor (beta chain) originates from a study of T-cell memory formation after mild COVID-19. For the study at large: Clusters were largely donor specific.

As regards this clonotype: Its cognate antigen is unknown.

Trimming left V 0 bases short and J 2 bases short, with 4 bases between. The CDR3 is made up of 13 amino acids. CDR1 SGHVS and CDR2 FQNEAQ come from the germline V gene. Study observations and caveats: Clones that got smaller from day 15 to 85 had even CD4/CD8, while clones growing later tipped toward CD4+.

Via MiXCR, TCRdb re-called the 5' RACE reads, giving one row per CDR3 protein. The table records about 190,000 distinct CDR3 sequences, around 20% of them present only once. This chain joins TRBV7-8 and TRBJ1-2; D is ambiguous. The material sequenced was PBMCs or a T cell subset sorted from them (not recorded which). The TCR comes from an adult woman who had mild COVID-19 (a few samples of this study predate the infection). Cell type and time point are not known. CDR3 nucleotides: TGTGCCAGCAGCTTAGCTTCCAACTATGGCTACACCTTC. Its protein is CASSLASNYGYTF.